This T cell receptor beta chain was recovered during a study of blood T cell repertoires in COVID-19. The wider study: COVID-19 samples collected from the United States, Italy and Spain covered acute and convalescent phases. In each case, the material was cDNA or gDNA derived from T cells, B-cell-depleted T cells, or PBMCs.

The V gene's germline CDR1 is MNHEY and CDR2 SMNVEV (reference sequence). The CDR3 runs 15 residues. V shed 6 bases, J shed 5 bases, and the junction held 10 bases outside the gene matches. As handled by the study authors: Quantification of nucleated cells was approximated via reference gene primer amplification. The method was immunoSEQ multiplex PCR; TCRdb's version includes in-frame clones alone and lacks a portion of them. The V and J calls and clone size were taken over from that table, and D and trimming were inferred from the DNA. The sample has tens of thousands of clones, about 80% seen once. This clone was seen a handful of times.

The chain is built from TRBV27 and TRBJ2-1, with 7 bases matching TRBD1. The sequenced sample consisted of peripheral blood. This clonotype was obtained from a woman in her 70s with acute or convalescent COVID-19. The CDR3 bases are TGTGCCAGCAGACAGGACAGGATTGGGAACAATGAGCAGTTCTTC. Its translation: CASRQDRIGNNEQFF.